A selection of T cell receptor beta chains follows, all from one sample in a study of T cell changes during pregnancy in multiple sclerosis. The data were produced by immunoSEQ multiplex PCR, yet TCRdb's version contains in-frame clones alone and is incomplete. In the table there are some 80,000 clones, around 94% of which are singletons. The sample consisted of CD4+ T cells from peripheral blood mononuclear cells, taken after pregnancy. These receptors were obtained from a female donor with multiple sclerosis, enrolled in a pregnancy study. Both conserved end residues are trimmed from each CDR3. The D gene is left open where the match is weak.

V gene: TRBV5-1
D gene: TRBD2
CDR3 protein: ASSLQSGSSDTQY

V gene: TRBV7-6
D gene: TRBD1
CDR3 protein: ASSLDRGQGRKLAKNIQY

V gene: TRBV5-6
D gene: TRBD1
CDR3 protein: ASSLWDRAVPEQY

V gene: TRBV9
D gene: .
CDR3 protein: ASSVVSGHEQY

V gene: TRBV5-1
D gene: .
CDR3 protein: ASSLGAGNAY

V gene: TRBV30
D gene: TRBD2
CDR3 protein: AWTSGASYNEQF

V gene: TRBV5-4
D gene: .
CDR3 protein: ASSVHKGANEKLF

V gene: TRBV5-1
D gene: TRBD2
CDR3 protein: ASSFSLAGGSNEQF

V gene: TRBV2
D gene: .
CDR3 protein: ASSVEAGANTEAF

V gene: TRBV5-4
D gene: TRBD2
CDR3 protein: ASSPGVAGGTDTQY

V gene: TRBV6-5
D gene: .
CDR3 protein: ASSFQYEQY

V gene: TRBV2
D gene: TRBD1
CDR3 protein: ASSFGTATNEKLF

V gene: TRBV10-3
D gene: TRBD1
CDR3 protein: AITGQGAYNEQF

V gene: TRBV9
D gene: .
CDR3 protein: ASSRISGGANEKLF

V gene: TRBV18
D gene: .
CDR3 protein: ASSPQGTDTQY

V gene: TRBV11-3
D gene: TRBD2
CDR3 protein: ASSLYGASGHNEQF

V gene: TRBV2
D gene: .
CDR3 protein: ASSERGTRNTEAF

V gene: TRBV14
D gene: TRBD2
CDR3 protein: ASSQEGLAGLYEQY

V gene: TRBV10-3
D gene: TRBD2
CDR3 protein: ATSGRDASGGNEQF

V gene: TRBV5-6
D gene: .
CDR3 protein: ASSLSATEAF

V gene: TRBV6-1
D gene: .
CDR3 protein: ASSEQGSGNTIY

V gene: TRBV28
D gene: .
CDR3 protein: ASSTNRVTEAF

V gene: TRBV9
D gene: TRBD1
CDR3 protein: ASSAGQGNNEQF

V gene: TRBV11-1
D gene: TRBD1
CDR3 protein: ASSLEDRGYNEQF

V gene: TRBV30
D gene: TRBD2
CDR3 protein: AWTHDRAGRNEQF

V gene: TRBV15
D gene: TRBD2
CDR3 protein: ATGTSGNEQF

V gene: TRBV9
D gene: TRBD1
CDR3 protein: ASSVGQGARDTEAF

V gene: TRBV7-3
D gene: TRBD2
CDR3 protein: ASSPLGGATSVGTDTQY

V gene: TRBV10-3
D gene: TRBD1
CDR3 protein: AISLQGTDTQY